The sequence of this T cell receptor beta chain was determined in a study of blood T cells in healthy people across ages. A second PCR of about 7 to 11 cycles used a sample-barcoded 5' primer and a J-beta primer mix. MiXCR was run by TCRdb on the 5' RACE reads, yielding one entry per CDR3 protein. The sample yields 550,000 to 650,000 distinct CDR3 sequences, roughly 31% seen once. This clonotype was seen a few times. CDR3 length equals 14 residues. J was trimmed by 3 bases and V by 7 bases; bases with no gene match: 5. Germline CDR1 reads MDHEN; CDR2 reads SYDVKM. Source material: blood. The genes are TRBV28 and TRBJ2-7, with 11 bases matching TRBD2. The sequence came from an elderly woman in good health. CDR3 nucleotides: TGTGCCAGCATGCCTAGCGGGGGGCTCTACGAGCAGTACTTC. Translation: CASMPSGGLYEQYF.